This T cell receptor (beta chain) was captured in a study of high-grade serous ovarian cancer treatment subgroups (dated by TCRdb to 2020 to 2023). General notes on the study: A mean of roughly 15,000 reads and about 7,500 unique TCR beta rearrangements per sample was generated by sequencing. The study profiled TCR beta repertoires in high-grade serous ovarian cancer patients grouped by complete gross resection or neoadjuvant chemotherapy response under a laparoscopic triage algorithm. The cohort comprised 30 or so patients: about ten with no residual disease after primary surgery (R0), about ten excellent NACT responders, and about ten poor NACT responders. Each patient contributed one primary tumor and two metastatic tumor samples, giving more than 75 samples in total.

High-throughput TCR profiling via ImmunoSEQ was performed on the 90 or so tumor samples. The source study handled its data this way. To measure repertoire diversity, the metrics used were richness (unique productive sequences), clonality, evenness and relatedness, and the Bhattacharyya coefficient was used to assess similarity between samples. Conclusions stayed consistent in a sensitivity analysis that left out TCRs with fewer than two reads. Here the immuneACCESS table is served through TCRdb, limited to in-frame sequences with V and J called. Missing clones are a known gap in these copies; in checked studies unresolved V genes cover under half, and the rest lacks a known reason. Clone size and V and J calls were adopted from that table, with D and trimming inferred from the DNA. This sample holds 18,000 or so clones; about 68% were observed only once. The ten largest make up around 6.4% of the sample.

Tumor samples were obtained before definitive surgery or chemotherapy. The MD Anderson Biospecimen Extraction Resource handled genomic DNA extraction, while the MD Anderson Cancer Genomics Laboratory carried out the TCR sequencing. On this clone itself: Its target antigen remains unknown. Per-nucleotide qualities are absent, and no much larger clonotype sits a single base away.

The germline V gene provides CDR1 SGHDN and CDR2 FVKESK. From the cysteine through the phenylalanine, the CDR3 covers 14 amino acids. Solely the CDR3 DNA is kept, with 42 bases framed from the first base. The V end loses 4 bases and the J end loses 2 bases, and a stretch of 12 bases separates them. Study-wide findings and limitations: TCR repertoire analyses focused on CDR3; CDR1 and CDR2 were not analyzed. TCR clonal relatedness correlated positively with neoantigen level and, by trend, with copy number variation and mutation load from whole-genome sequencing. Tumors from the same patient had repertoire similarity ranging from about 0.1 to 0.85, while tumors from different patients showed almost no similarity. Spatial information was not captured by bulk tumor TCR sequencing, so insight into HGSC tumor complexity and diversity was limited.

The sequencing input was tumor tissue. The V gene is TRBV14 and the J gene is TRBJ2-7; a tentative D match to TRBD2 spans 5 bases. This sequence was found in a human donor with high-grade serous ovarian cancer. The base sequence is TGTGCCAGCAGCCGGGCGGGTTCCACCTACGAGCAGTACTTC. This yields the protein CASSRAGSTYEQYF.